This T cell receptor beta chain was recovered during a study of cytomegalovirus exposure and HLA in healthy donors. This PCR relied on a set of 60 Vbeta primers and 13 Jbeta primers. The method was immunoSEQ multiplex PCR; TCRdb's version includes in-frame clones alone and lacks a portion of them. The sample features around 44,000 clones, with roughly 5.5% in its top ten. V lost 1 base to trimming and J lost 7 bases; unmatched junction nucleotides: 9. The CDR3 covers 16 residues. Germline V CDR1 and CDR2: SGHAT, FQNNGV. The rearrangement uses TRBV11-2 and TRBJ2-1, with TRBD1 identical over 8 bases. The receptor was isolated from a male donor in good health and CMV-seropositive. Sequencing was carried out using PBMCs. This CDR3 is CASSLGPNRGYNEQFF. The CDR3 DNA reads as TGTGCCAGCAGCTTAGGCCCCAACAGGGGGTATAATGAGCAGTTCTTC.